The entry below describes one T cell receptor (beta chain). This sample is drawn from a study of T cell responses to AZD1222 COVID-19 vaccine. From germline, CDR1 is GTSNPN and CDR2 SVGIG (reference sequence). The CDR3 length is 15 residues. V shed 0 bases and J 2 bases; nucleotides not matched to a gene: 3. The protocol was immunoSEQ multiplex PCR, while the TCRdb copy is restricted to in-frame clones and leaves out a portion. The sample yields more than 85,000 clones, 91% seen once. The material sequenced was peripheral blood, taken on day 0 of AZD1222 vaccination. The receptor's source is an adult in good health. The chain carries TRBV30 and TRBJ1-2; 10 bases fit TRBD1. The CDR3 region is CAWSVRDRGNYGYTF. CDR3 bases: TGTGCCTGGAGTGTCCGGGACAGGGGAAACTATGGCTACACCTTC.